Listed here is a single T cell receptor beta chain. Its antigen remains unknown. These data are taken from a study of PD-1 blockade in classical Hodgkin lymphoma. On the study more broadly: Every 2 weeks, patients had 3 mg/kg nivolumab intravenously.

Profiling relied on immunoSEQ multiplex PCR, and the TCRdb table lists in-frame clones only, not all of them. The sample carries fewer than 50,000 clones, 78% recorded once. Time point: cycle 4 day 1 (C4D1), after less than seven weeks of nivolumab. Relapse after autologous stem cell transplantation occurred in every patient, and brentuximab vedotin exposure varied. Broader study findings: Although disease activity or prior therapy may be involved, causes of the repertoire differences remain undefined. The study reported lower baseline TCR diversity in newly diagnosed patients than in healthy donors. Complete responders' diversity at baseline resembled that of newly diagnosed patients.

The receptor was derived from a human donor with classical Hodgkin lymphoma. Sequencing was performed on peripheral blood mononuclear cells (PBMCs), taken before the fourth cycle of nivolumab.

CDR3 loop: CASSPVETSGELFF. The CDR3 DNA reads as TGTGCCAGCTCACCGGTCGAGACTTCCGGGGAGCTGTTTTTT. The V call is TRBV18, the J call TRBJ2-2; D gene unclear. V lost 3 bases to trimming and J lost 6 bases, with 11 bases between them. Per the germline V gene, CDR1 is KGHSH and CDR2 is LQKENI. The CDR3 has 14 residues.